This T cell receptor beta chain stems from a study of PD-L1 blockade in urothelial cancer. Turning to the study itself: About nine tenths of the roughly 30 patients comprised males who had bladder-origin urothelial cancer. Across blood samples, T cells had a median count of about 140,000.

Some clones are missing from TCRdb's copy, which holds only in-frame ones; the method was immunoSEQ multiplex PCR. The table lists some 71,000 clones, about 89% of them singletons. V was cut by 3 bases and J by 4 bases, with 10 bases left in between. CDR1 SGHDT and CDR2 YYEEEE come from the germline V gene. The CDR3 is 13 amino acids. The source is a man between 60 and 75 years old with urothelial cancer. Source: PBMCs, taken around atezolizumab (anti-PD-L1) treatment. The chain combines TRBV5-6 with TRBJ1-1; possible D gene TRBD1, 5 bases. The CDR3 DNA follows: TGTGCCAGCAGCTCCAATAGGGGCACTGAAGCTTTCTTT. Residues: CASSSNRGTEAFF.